What follows describes a single TCR beta chain. The data originate from a study of blood T cell repertoires in COVID-19. The CDR3 has 16 amino acids. The J segment lost 4 bases and the V segment lost 3 bases, leaving 11 bases of the junction unmatched. CDR1 and CDR2 from the germline V gene are SQVTM and ANQGSEA. Profiling relied on immunoSEQ multiplex PCR, and the TCRdb table lists in-frame clones only, not all of them. The sample records 50,000 or so clones, around nine tenths being singletons. The clonotype originates from an elderly woman with acute or convalescent COVID-19. The source material was peripheral blood. The chain carries TRBV29-1 and TRBJ1-1, with 10 bases aligning to TRBD1. CDR3: CSVDPKWGQGSTEAFF. Written as DNA, the CDR3 is TGCAGCGTTGATCCAAAGTGGGGACAGGGGTCCACTGAAGCTTTCTTT.